The next 8 T cell receptor beta chains were all read from a single sample in a study of cytomegalovirus exposure and HLA in healthy donors. The study ran its PCR with 60 Vbeta and 13 Jbeta primers. Sequenced by immunoSEQ multiplex PCR; TCRdb stores in-frame clones only, minus some. This table holds around 210,000 clones, 78% found once. Source material: PBMCs. The receptors shown here come from a boy aged 5-17 years in good health and CMV-seronegative.

This sequence joins TRBV19 and TRBJ1-4; TRBD1 agrees at 7 bases. The CDR3 extends over 14 amino acids. J lost 7 bases, V lost 5 bases, and 7 bases had no gene match. Germline lookup yields CDR1 LNHDA and CDR2 SQIVND (reference sequence). Here the CDR3 reads CASSVGQVGEKLFF. The CDR3 DNA sequence: TGTGCCAGTAGTGTTGGACAGGTTGGTGAAAAACTGTTTTTT.

The V and J genes are TRBV15 and TRBJ2-7; 10 nucleotides agree with TRBD2. The CDR3 loop spans 14 amino acids. The germline V gene encodes CDR1 LNHNV and CDR2 YYDKDF (reference sequence). The trim removed 6 bases at V and 6 bases at J, leaving 8 bases unmatched. As DNA, the CDR3 is TGTGCCACCAGTGCTAGCGGGAGCGTAACCGAGCAGTACTTC. It is translated as CATSASGSVTEQYF.

The gene calls are TRBV4-1 and TRBJ2-3; TRBD2 agrees at 10 bases. The CDR3 runs to 16 residues. J was trimmed by 6 bases and V by 7 bases; bases with no gene match: 13. Germline values: CDR1 MGHRA, CDR2 YSYEKL. DNA of the CDR3: TGCGCCAGCACTTGGCTAGCGGGAGTTATTGGGGATACGCAGTATTTT. Encoded protein: CASTWLAGVIGDTQYF.

The rearrangement uses TRBV9 and TRBJ1-1; no definite D call. Trimming removed 4 bases from V and 4 bases from J, with 11 bases in between. The germline CDR1 and CDR2 sequences are SGDLS and YYNGEE. The CDR3 has 13 amino acids. CDR3 amino acids: CASSLVEGTEAFF. In DNA form, the CDR3 reads TGTGCCAGCAGCCTCGTCGAGGGCACTGAAGCTTTCTTT.

CDR3: CASSLDLLPRQGADGYTF. In nucleotides, the CDR3 is TGTGCCAGCAGCTTAGACCTTTTACCCAGACAGGGGGCAGATGGCTACACCTTC. This rearrangement joins TRBV7-2 to TRBJ1-2; TRBD1 agrees at 10 bases. This CDR3 is 18 amino acids long. V lost 1 base and J lost 6; bases outside the gene matches: 14. Germline V gene sequence: CDR1 SGHTA, CDR2 FQGNSA.

Worth noting for this clone: At one end the junction does not follow the germline gene, possibly because of a read error. The chain couples TRBV6-5 to TRBJ1-2; D is unresolved. Germline V gives CDR1 MNHEY, CDR2 SVGAGI. The CDR3 consists of 13 residues. The DNA of the CDR3 is TGCCAAAAGGCGCCAACTCAGGACTATGGCTACACCTTC. Translating gives CQKAPTQDYGYTF.

The rearrangement joins TRBV18 to TRBJ2-1; perhaps TRBD2 as D (5 bases). CDR3 length equals 17 residues. Trimming removed 3 bases at V and 1 base at J, with 16 bases between. CDR1 is KGHSH and CDR2 is LQKENI in the germline V gene. The CDR3 DNA reads as TGTGCCAGCTCACCCGTGATCGTACGGACTTCCTACAATGAGCAGTTCTTC. This translates into CASSPVIVRTSYNEQFF. Complete variable domain (other parts from reference TRBV18 and TRBJ2-1): NAGVMQNPRHLVRRRGQEARLRCSPMKGHSHVYWYRQLPEEGLKFMVYLQKENIIDESGMPKERFSAEFPKEGPSILRIQQVVRGDSAAYFCASSPVIVRTSYNEQFFGPGTRLTVL.

This clone was counted only a few times. The chain joins TRBV13 to TRBJ2-3, with TRBD2 matching 8 bases. The ends lost 5 bases at V and 1 base at J; junction bases unmatched: 8. The CDR3 is 16 amino acids. CDR1 is PRHDT and CDR2 is FYEKMQ in the germline V gene (reference sequence). CDR3 sequence reads: CASSPVSSGGTDTQYF. CDR3 nucleotide sequence: TGTGCCAGCAGCCCCGTTAGTAGCGGGGGCACAGATACGCAGTATTTT. Based on the CDR3 plus reference TRBV13 and TRBJ2-3, the full variable domain is AAGVIQSPRHLIKEKRETATLKCYPIPRHDTVYWYQQGPGQDPQFLISFYEKMQSDKGSIPDRFSAQQFSDYHSELNMSSLELGDSALYFCASSPVSSGGTDTQYFGPGTRLTVL.